A selection of T cell receptor beta chains follows, all from one sample in a study of CD8 T cells in ankylosing spondylitis. TCRdb reanalysed the 5' RACE reads using MiXCR and keeps one entry per CDR3 protein. The repertoire holds some 330,000 distinct CDR3 sequences, with 8% as singletons. The material sequenced was blood, either unsorted or a sorted T cell fraction (not recorded which). These TCRs come from a male donor with ankylosing spondylitis. Each CDR3 is given with its conserved first and last residue. A D gene is named only where the DNA matches it firmly. Size tells how often a clone was seen (once, few, many) or the class of an expanded clone, and some rows leave it out.

J: TRBJ2-1; V: TRBV29-1; size: many; D: NA; CDR3: CSASGVTAGNEQFF; DNA: TGCAGCGCCTCGGGGGTGACTGCAGGAAATGAGCAGTTCTTC
J: TRBJ2-5; V: TRBV12-3/TRBV12-4; size: few; D: NA; CDR3: CASSLLQAETQYF; DNA: TGTGCCAGCAGTTTGTTGCAGGCGGAGACCCAGTACTTC
J: TRBJ2-2; V: TRBV6-2/TRBV6-3; size: few; D: NA; CDR3: CASSGGKNTGELFF; DNA: TGTGCCAGCAGCGGCGGAAAGAACACCGGGGAGCTGTTTTTT
J: TRBJ2-3; V: TRBV9; size: many; D: NA; CDR3: CASSVARADTQYF; DNA: TGTGCCAGCAGCGTGGCTAGAGCAGATACGCAGTATTTT
J: TRBJ1-1; V: TRBV20-1; size: few; D: NA; CDR3: CSARATRQGIGNTEAFF; DNA: TGCAGTGCTAGAGCCACTAGGCAGGGGATCGGGAACACTGAAGCTTTCTTT
J: TRBJ2-1; V: TRBV10-3; size: many; D: NA; CDR3: CAISESSGPSYNEQFF; DNA: TGTGCCATCAGTGAGTCTAGCGGACCCTCCTACAATGAGCAGTTCTTC
J: TRBJ2-4; V: TRBV27; size: NA; D: NA; CDR3: CASSPRLALAKNIQYF; DNA: TGTGCCAGCAGTCCCCGGCTAGCGTTAGCCAAAAACATTCAGTACTTC
J: TRBJ2-3; V: TRBV25-1; size: few; D: NA; CDR3: CASSSLQRTDTQYF; DNA: TGTGCCAGCAGTTCGTTACAGCGCACAGATACGCAGTATTTT
J: TRBJ2-7; V: TRBV6-1; size: few; D: NA; CDR3: CASNRNGAYEQYF; DNA: TGTGCCAGCAATCGTAACGGGGCCTACGAGCAGTACTTC
J: TRBJ2-4; V: TRBV29-1; size: NA; D: TRBD1; CDR3: CSAETQGVDIQYF; DNA: TGCAGCGCCGAGACCCAGGGGGTGGACATTCAGTACTTC
J: TRBJ1-5; V: TRBV27; size: few; D: TRBD1; CDR3: CASSFEGAQPQHF; DNA: TGTGCCAGCAGTTTTGAGGGGGCCCAGCCCCAGCATTTT
J: TRBJ2-3; V: TRBV6-5; size: NA; D: TRBD2; CDR3: CASVYGRGTDTQYF; DNA: TGTGCCAGCGTTTACGGGAGGGGAACAGATACGCAGTATTTT
J: TRBJ2-7; V: TRBV7-8; size: NA; D: TRBD2; CDR3: CASSFGTSGGLEQYF; DNA: TGTGCCAGCAGCTTCGGGACTAGCGGAGGCCTCGAGCAGTACTTC
J: TRBJ2-5; V: TRBV15; size: NA; D: TRBD2; CDR3: CATRGSGNQETQYF; DNA: TGTGCCACCAGGGGTAGCGGGAACCAAGAGACCCAGTACTTC
J: TRBJ2-1; V: TRBV11-2; size: NA; D: TRBD2; CDR3: CASSRSGSLLSSYNEQFF; DNA: TGTGCCAGCAGCAGGAGCGGGAGTCTACTGAGCTCCTACAATGAGCAGTTCTTC
J: TRBJ2-7; V: TRBV7-2; size: few; D: NA; CDR3: CASSDYQGSHEQYF; DNA: TGTGCCAGCAGCGATTACCAGGGCTCGCACGAGCAGTACTTC
J: TRBJ2-5; V: TRBV20-1; size: NA; D: TRBD2; CDR3: CSAPPGTSGRTAQYF; DNA: TGCAGTGCTCCTCCCGGGACTAGCGGGAGAACGGCCCAGTACTTC
J: TRBJ2-7; V: TRBV2; size: few; D: NA; CDR3: CASSEPFPEQYF; DNA: TGTGCCAGCAGTGAACCGTTCCCCGAGCAGTACTTC
J: TRBJ2-1; V: TRBV12-3/TRBV12-4; size: many; D: TRBD2; CDR3: CASSRAGTSGFYGEQFF; DNA: TGTGCCAGCAGCCGTGCCGGGACTAGCGGGTTTTACGGTGAGCAGTTCTTC
J: TRBJ2-5; V: TRBV6-2/TRBV6-3; size: many; D: TRBD2; CDR3: CATRTSPRVGGQYF; DNA: TGTGCCACGAGGACTAGCCCAAGGGTAGGCGGCCAGTACTTC
J: TRBJ2-1; V: TRBV12-3/TRBV12-4; size: many; D: NA; CDR3: CASSLIRNEQFF; DNA: TGTGCCAGCAGTTTGATAAGGAATGAGCAGTTCTTC
J: TRBJ1-2; V: TRBV2; size: NA; D: TRBD1; CDR3: CASRPGTGNLGYTF; DNA: TGTGCCAGCAGGCCCGGGACAGGGAACCTTGGCTACACCTTC
J: TRBJ2-1; V: TRBV12-3/TRBV12-4; size: many; D: NA; CDR3: CASSLVPGNEQFF; DNA: TGTGCCAGCAGTTTAGTGCCGGGGAATGAGCAGTTCTTC
J: TRBJ2-1; V: TRBV5-6; size: NA; D: NA; CDR3: CASSLVGADEQFF; DNA: TGTGCCAGCAGCTTGGTTGGCGCCGATGAGCAGTTCTTC
J: TRBJ2-3; V: TRBV27; size: NA; D: NA; CDR3: CASRADTQYF; DNA: TGTGCCAGCAGGGCAGATACGCAGTATTTT
J: TRBJ1-1; V: TRBV7-9; size: NA; D: NA; CDR3: CASTLVNTEAFF; DNA: TGTGCCAGCACGTTAGTGAACACTGAAGCTTTCTTT
J: TRBJ2-3; V: TRBV11-2; size: NA; D: TRBD2; CDR3: CASSPFLSGGRDTDTQYF; DNA: TGTGCCAGCAGCCCATTCCTGAGCGGGGGGCGGGACACAGATACGCAGTATTTT
J: TRBJ2-7; V: TRBV29-1; size: many; D: TRBD1; CDR3: CSVQGQGIPYEQYF; DNA: TGCAGCGTTCAGGGACAGGGGATACCCTACGAGCAGTACTTC
J: TRBJ1-1; V: TRBV10-3; size: NA; D: TRBD1; CDR3: CAISESNRGNTEAFF; DNA: TGTGCCATCAGTGAGTCTAACAGGGGAAACACTGAAGCTTTCTTT
J: TRBJ2-3; V: TRBV4-1; size: NA; D: NA; CDR3: CASSQAIWADTQYF; DNA: TGCGCCAGCAGCCAAGCGATTTGGGCGGATACGCAGTATTTT
J: TRBJ2-7; V: TRBV7-2; size: NA; D: TRBD2; CDR3: CASSGTSGGTHEQYF; DNA: TGTGCCAGCAGCGGAACTAGCGGAGGGACCCACGAGCAGTACTTC
J: TRBJ2-1; V: TRBV29-1; size: NA; D: TRBD1; CDR3: CSGDRSSSYNEQFF; DNA: TGCAGCGGGGACAGGTCTAGCTCCTACAATGAGCAGTTCTTC
J: TRBJ2-7; V: TRBV4-2; size: many; D: NA; CDR3: CASSQGPAYEQYF; DNA: TGTGCCAGCAGCCAGGGACCCGCCTACGAGCAGTACTTC
J: TRBJ1-1; V: TRBV6-1; size: few; D: NA; CDR3: CASSARIGQYTEAFF; DNA: TGTGCCAGCAGTGCCCGGATAGGGCAGTACACTGAAGCTTTCTTT
J: TRBJ1-4; V: TRBV5-1; size: few; D: NA; CDR3: CASSPDSEKLFF; DNA: TGCGCCAGCAGCCCTGACAGCGAAAAACTGTTTTTT
J: TRBJ1-4; V: TRBV28; size: NA; D: NA; CDR3: CASSLWTITTNEKLFF; DNA: TGTGCCAGCAGTCTATGGACGATAACAACTAATGAAAAACTGTTTTTT
J: TRBJ1-5; V: TRBV7-9; size: NA; D: NA; CDR3: CAIGQGTLNQPQHF; DNA: TGTGCCATCGGTCAAGGGACACTGAATCAGCCCCAGCATTTT
J: TRBJ2-5; V: TRBV5-6; size: NA; D: NA; CDR3: CASSLTGTVRETQYF; DNA: TGTGCCAGCAGCTTGACAGGGACTGTACGAGAGACCCAGTACTTC
J: TRBJ2-1; V: TRBV7-9; size: few; D: NA; CDR3: CATRLSNEQFF; DNA: TGTGCCACTAGACTTAGCAATGAGCAGTTCTTC
J: TRBJ1-5; V: TRBV7-9; size: NA; D: NA; CDR3: CASSFGADNQPQHF; DNA: TGTGCCAGCAGTTTCGGGGCGGATAATCAGCCCCAGCATTTT
J: TRBJ2-5; V: TRBV6-5; size: NA; D: TRBD1; CDR3: CASSYSGTGMETQYF; DNA: TGTGCCAGCAGTTACTCGGGGACAGGGATGGAGACCCAGTACTTC
J: TRBJ2-3; V: TRBV5-1; size: few; D: NA; CDR3: CASSRDTGNTDTQYF; DNA: TGCGCCAGCAGCCGTGATACGGGTAACACAGATACGCAGTATTTT
J: TRBJ2-4; V: TRBV7-3; size: NA; D: NA; CDR3: CASSLEGGNIQYF; DNA: TGTGCCAGCAGCTTAGAGGGGGGTAACATTCAGTACTTC
J: TRBJ2-1; V: TRBV4-1; size: few; D: NA; CDR3: CASSPSLSSYNEQFF; DNA: TGCGCCAGCAGCCCCAGCCTTAGCTCCTACAATGAGCAGTTCTTC
J: TRBJ2-1; V: TRBV7-9; size: many; D: TRBD2; CDR3: CASSPLAGGYNEQFF; DNA: TGTGCCAGCAGCCCCTTAGCGGGGGGCTACAATGAGCAGTTCTTC
J: TRBJ1-2; V: TRBV12-3/TRBV12-4; size: many; D: NA; CDR3: CASSTQGTDYTF; DNA: TGTGCCAGCAGTACACAGGGAACGGACTACACCTTC
J: TRBJ2-1; V: TRBV5-4; size: NA; D: NA; CDR3: CASSLDWNEQFF; DNA: TGTGCCAGCAGCTTGGACTGGAATGAGCAGTTCTTC
J: TRBJ2-7; V: TRBV25-1; size: NA; D: NA; CDR3: CASSEFGPCPYEQYF; DNA: TGTGCCAGCAGTGAATTTGGACCTTGTCCCTACGAGCAGTACTTC
J: TRBJ2-2; V: TRBV28; size: many; D: TRBD1; CDR3: CASSLGTGRVGGELFF; DNA: TGTGCCAGCAGTTTAGGGACAGGGAGGGTCGGCGGGGAGCTGTTTTTT
J: TRBJ2-7; V: TRBV12-3/TRBV12-4; size: NA; D: NA; CDR3: CASSLEPRRNEQYF; DNA: TGTGCCAGCAGTTTGGAGCCCCGCCGCAACGAGCAGTACTTC
J: TRBJ2-7; V: TRBV28; size: NA; D: NA; CDR3: CASRPTGSARYEQYF; DNA: TGTGCCAGCAGGCCCACAGGGTCGGCGCGTTACGAGCAGTACTTC